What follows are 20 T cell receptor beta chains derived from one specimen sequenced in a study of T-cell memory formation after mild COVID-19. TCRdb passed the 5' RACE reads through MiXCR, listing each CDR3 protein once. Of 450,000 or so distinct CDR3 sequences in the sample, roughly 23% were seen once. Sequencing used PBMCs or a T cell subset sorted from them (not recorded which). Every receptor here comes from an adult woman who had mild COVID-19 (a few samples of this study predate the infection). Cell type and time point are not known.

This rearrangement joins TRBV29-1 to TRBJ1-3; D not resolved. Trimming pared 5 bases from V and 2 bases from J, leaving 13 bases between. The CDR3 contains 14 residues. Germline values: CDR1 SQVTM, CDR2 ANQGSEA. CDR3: CSVTPRGTGNTIYF. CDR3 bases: TGCAGCGTTACCCCACGAGGAACTGGAAACACCATATATTTT.

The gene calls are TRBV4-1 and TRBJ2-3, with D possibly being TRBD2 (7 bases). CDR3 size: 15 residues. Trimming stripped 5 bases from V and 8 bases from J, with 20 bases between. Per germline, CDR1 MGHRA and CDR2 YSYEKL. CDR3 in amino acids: CASSARFGGALTQYF. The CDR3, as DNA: TGCGCCAGCAGCGCCCGTTTTGGGGGGGCCCTTACGCAGTATTTT.

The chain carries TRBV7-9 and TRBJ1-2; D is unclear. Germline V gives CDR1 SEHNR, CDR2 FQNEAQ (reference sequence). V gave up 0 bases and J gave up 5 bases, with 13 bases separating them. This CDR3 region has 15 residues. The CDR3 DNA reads TGTGCCAGCAGCTTAGCAGGCCCCTCCTTTTATGGCTACACCTTC. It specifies CASSLAGPSFYGYTF.

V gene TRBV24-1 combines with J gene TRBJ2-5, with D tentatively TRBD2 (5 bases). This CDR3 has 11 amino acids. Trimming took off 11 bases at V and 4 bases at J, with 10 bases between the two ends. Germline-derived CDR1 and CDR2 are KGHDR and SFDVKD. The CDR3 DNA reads TGTGCCATAGCGAAGGGAGAGACCCAGTACTTC. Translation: CAIAKGETQYF.

Written as DNA, the CDR3 is TGTGCCAGCAGTGTCTCCCCCCTCGGACTAGATACGCAGTATTTT. Protein: CASSVSPLGLDTQYF. The chain combines TRBV6-1 with TRBJ2-3, with D possibly TRBD2 on 5 matching bases. The germline CDR1 and CDR2 sequences are MNHNS and SASEGT. This CDR3 contains 15 residues. Trimming removed 4 bases from V and 5 bases from J, with 16 bases in between.

CDR3 in amino acids: CASSQAGGTFNTGELFF. CDR3 coding DNA: TGCGCCAGCAGCCAAGCCGGGGGAACGTTCAACACCGGGGAGCTGTTTTTT. The rearrangement links TRBV4-1 to TRBJ2-2, with D tentatively TRBD2 (6 bases). V was pared by 1 base and J by 2 bases, with 14 bases between. In germline, CDR1 is MGHRA, CDR2 YSYEKL. This CDR3 spans 17 amino acids.

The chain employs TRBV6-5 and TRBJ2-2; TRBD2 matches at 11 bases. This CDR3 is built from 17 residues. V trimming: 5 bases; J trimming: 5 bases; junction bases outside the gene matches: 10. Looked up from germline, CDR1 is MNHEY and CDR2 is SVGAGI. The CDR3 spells CASSRVAGGPTTGELFF. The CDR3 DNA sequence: TGTGCCAGCAGTCGCGTAGCGGGGGGGCCGACGACCGGGGAGCTGTTTTTT.

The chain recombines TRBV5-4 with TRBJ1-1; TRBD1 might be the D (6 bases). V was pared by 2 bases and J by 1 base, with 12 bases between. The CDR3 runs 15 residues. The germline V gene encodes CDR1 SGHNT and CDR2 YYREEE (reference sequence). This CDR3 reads CASSFGGRGNTEAFF. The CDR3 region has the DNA TGTGCCAGCAGCTTTGGTGGCAGGGGGAACACTGAAGCTTTCTTT.

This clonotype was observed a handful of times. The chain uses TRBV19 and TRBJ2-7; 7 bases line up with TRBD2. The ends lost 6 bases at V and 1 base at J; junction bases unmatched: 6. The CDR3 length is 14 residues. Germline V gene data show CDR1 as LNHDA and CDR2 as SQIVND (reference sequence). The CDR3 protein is CASSISGPSYEQYF. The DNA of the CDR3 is TGTGCCAGTAGCATTAGCGGGCCATCCTACGAGCAGTACTTC. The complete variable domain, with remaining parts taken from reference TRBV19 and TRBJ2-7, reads DGGITQSPKYLFRKEGQNVTLSCEQNLNHDAMYWYRQDPGQGLRLIYYSQIVNDFQKGDIAEGYSVSREKKESFPLTVTSAQKNPTAFYLCASSISGPSYEQYFGPGTRLTVT.

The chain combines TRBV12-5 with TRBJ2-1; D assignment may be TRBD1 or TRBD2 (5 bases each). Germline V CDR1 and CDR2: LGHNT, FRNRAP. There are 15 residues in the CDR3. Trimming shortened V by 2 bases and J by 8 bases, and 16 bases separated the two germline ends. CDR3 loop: CASGLTRDPGDEQFF. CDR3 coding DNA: TGTGCTAGTGGTTTGACCCGGGACCCTGGGGATGAGCAGTTCTTC.

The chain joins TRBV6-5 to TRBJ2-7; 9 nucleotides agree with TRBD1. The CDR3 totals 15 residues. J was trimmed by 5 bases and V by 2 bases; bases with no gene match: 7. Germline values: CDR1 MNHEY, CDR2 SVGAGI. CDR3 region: CASSYRTGEDHEQYF. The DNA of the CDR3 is TGTGCCAGCAGTTACCGGACAGGGGAAGACCACGAGCAGTACTTC.

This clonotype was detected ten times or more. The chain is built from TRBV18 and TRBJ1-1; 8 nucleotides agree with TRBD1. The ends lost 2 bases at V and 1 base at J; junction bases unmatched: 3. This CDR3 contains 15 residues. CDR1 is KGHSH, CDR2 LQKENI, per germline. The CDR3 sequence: CASSPRTGRNTEAFF. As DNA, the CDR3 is TGTGCCAGCTCACCAAGGACAGGGAGGAACACTGAAGCTTTCTTT.

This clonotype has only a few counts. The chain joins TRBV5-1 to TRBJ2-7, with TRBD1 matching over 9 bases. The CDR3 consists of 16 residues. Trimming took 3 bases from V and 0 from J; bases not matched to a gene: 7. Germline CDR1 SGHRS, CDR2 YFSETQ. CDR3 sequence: CASSSTGTGSSYEQYF. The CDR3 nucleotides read TGCGCCAGCAGCTCAACCGGGACAGGGAGCTCCTACGAGCAGTACTTC.

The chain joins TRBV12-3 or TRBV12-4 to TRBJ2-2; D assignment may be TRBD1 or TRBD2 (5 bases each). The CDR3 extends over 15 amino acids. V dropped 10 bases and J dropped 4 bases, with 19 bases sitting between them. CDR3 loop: CATNTGTLTTGELFF. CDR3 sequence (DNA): TGTGCCACCAACACCGGGACCCTTACCACCGGGGAGCTGTTTTTT.

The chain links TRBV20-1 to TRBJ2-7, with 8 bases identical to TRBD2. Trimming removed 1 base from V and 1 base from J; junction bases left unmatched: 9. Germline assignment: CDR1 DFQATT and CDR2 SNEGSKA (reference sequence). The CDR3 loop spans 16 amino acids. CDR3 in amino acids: CSARGVSSGRSYEQYF. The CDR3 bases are TGCAGTGCTAGAGGAGTTTCCAGCGGGAGATCCTACGAGCAGTACTTC.

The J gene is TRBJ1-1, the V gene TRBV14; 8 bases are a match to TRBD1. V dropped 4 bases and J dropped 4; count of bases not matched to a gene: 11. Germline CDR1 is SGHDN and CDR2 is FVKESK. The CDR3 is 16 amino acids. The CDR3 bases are TGTGCCAGCAGCCCCCGAGGAGCGGGGACAGGCACTGAAGCTTTCTTT. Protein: CASSPRGAGTGTEAFF.

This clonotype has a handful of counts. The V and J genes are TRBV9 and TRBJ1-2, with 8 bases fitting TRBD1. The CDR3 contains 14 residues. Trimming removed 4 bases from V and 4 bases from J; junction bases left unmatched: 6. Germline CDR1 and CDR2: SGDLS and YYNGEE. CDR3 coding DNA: TGTGCCAGCAGCACCAGGACAGGGACCTATGGCTACACCTTC. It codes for CASSTRTGTYGYTF.

The CDR3 here is CSVEGLGRETQYF. The CDR3 DNA sequence: TGCAGCGTTGAGGGTTTGGGGAGGGAGACCCAGTACTTC. The chain links TRBV29-1 to TRBJ2-5; D perhaps matches TRBD2 (6 bases). Per the germline V gene, CDR1 is SQVTM and CDR2 is ANQGSEA. The CDR3 runs 13 residues. Trimming shortened V by 3 bases and J by 5 bases, and 13 bases separated the two germline ends.

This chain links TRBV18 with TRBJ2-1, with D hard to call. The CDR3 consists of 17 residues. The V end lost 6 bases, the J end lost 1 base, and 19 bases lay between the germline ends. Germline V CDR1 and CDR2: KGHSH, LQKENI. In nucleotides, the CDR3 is TGTGCCAGCTCGTCGCCCGGTGGGCGGCCATCCTACAATGAGCAGTTCTTC. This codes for CASSSPGGRPSYNEQFF.

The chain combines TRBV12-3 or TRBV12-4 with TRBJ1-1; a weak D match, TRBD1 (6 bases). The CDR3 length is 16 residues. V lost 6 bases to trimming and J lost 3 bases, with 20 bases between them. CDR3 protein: CASSPTLTGADTEAFF. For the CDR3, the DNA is TGTGCCAGCAGCCCAACTCTGACAGGCGCGGACACTGAAGCTTTCTTT.